A few counts support the clone carrying this TCR beta chain. Its target is unknown. These data originate in a study of T-cell memory formation after mild COVID-19. Whole-study context: There were largely donor-specific TCR clusters. General study results and limits: Day 15 to 85 contracting clones showed balanced CD4/CD8; later expanders leaned CD4+. Memory cells collected pre-infection included some clones that later responded, suggesting cross-reactive memory joined.

Trimming stripped 7 bases from V and 6 bases from J, with 19 bases between. The CDR3 has 14 residues. Germline lookup yields CDR1 MNHEY and CDR2 SMNVEV (reference sequence). UMIs and sample barcodes were carried by the TCR alpha and TCR beta cDNA libraries that 5'RACE produced using constant-segment primers. TCRdb independently ran MiXCR on the 5' RACE reads; one entry per CDR3 protein. The sample includes some 300,000 distinct CDR3 sequences, under 25% seen only once; the top ten take around 20%. The sample taken for sequencing was PBMCs or a T cell subset sorted from them (not recorded which). This chain connects TRBV27 to TRBJ2-7; tentative D call: TRBD1 (6 bases). This TCR was sampled from a man aged 18 to 29 who had mild COVID-19 (a few samples of this study predate the infection). Cell type and time point are not known. The DNA for the CDR3 is TGTGCCAGCAACGCCCTACCAGGGGAAGGCGAGCAGTACTTC. Translating gives CASNALPGEGEQYF.